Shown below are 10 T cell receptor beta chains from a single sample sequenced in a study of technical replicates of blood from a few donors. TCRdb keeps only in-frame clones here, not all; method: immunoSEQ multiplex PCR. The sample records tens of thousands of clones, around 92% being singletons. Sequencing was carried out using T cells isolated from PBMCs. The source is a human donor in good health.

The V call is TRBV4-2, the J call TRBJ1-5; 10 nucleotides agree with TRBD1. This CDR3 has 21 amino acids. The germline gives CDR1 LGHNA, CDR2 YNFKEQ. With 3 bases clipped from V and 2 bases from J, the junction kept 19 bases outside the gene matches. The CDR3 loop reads CASSQVKIAGQGVGGNQPQHF. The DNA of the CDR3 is TGTGCCAGCAGCCAGGTCAAAATTGCAGGACAGGGGGTGGGAGGCAATCAGCCCCAGCATTTT.

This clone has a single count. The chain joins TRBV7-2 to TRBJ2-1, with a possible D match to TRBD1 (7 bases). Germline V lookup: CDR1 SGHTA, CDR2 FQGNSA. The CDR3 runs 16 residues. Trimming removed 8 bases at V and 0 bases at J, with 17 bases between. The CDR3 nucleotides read TGTGCCAGCCTTCCAGGGGGACTGAGCTCCTACAATGAGCAGTTCTTC. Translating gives CASLPGGLSSYNEQFF. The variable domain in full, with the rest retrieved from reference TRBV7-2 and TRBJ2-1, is GAGVSQSPSNKVTEKGKDVELRCDPISGHTALYWYRQSLGQGLEFLIYFQGNSAPDKSGLPSDRFSAERTGGSVSTLTIQRTQQEDSAVYLCASLPGGLSSYNEQFFGPGTRLTVL.

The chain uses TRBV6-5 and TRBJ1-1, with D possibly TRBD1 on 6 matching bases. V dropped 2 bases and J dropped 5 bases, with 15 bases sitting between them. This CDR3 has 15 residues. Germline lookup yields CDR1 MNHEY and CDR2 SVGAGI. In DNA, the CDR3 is TGTGCCAGCAGTTACCCCGATAAGGGGGTGACTGAAGCTTTCTTT. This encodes CASSYPDKGVTEAFF.

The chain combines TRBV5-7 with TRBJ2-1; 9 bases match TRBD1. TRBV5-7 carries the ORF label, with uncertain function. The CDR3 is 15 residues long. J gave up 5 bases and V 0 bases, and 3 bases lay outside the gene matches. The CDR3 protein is CASSLDDRGNNEQFF. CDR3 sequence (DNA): TGTGCCAGCAGCTTGGACGACAGGGGGAACAATGAGCAGTTCTTC.

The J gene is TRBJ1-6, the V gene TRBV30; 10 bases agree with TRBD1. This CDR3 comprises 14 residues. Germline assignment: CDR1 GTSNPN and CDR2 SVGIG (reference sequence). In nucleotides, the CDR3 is TGTGCTTGGGGGACAGGGGCGTATAATTCACCCCTCCACTTT. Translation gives CAWGTGAYNSPLHF.

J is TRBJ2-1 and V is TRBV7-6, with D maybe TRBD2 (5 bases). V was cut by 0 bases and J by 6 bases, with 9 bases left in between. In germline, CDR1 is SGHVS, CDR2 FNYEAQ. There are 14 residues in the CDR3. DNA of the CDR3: TGTGCCAGCAGCTTAGCGGACCGGGGCAATGAGCAGTTCTTC. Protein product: CASSLADRGNEQFF. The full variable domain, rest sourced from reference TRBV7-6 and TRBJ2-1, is GAGVSQSPRYKVTKRGQDVALRCDPISGHVSLYWYRQALGQGPEFLTYFNYEAQQDKSGLPNDRFSAERPEGSISTLTIQRTEQRDSAMYRCASSLADRGNEQFFGPGTRLTVL.

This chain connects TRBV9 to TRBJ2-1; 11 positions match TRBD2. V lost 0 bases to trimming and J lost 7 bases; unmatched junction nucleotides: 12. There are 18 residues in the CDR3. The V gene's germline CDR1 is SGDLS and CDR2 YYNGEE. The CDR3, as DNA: TGTGCCAGCAGCGTAGGCCTAGCGGGGGGCGTGGTCTTAAATGAGCAGTTCTTC. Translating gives CASSVGLAGGVVLNEQFF.

The CDR3 loop is CASSFGGVAVFEQFF. The CDR3, as DNA: TGTGCCAGCAGTTTTGGTGGGGTAGCGGTCTTTGAGCAGTTCTTC. The gene calls are TRBV28 and TRBJ2-1, with a weak D call TRBD2 (6 bases). This CDR3 has 15 residues. Deletions cut 3 bases from V and 9 bases from J, with 18 bases between. Per the germline V gene, CDR1 is MDHEN and CDR2 is SYDVKM.

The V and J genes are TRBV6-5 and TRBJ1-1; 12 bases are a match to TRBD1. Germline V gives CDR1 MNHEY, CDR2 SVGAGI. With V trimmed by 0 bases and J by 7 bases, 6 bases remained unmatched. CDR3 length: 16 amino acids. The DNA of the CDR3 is TGTGCCAGCAGTTACTCGGGACAGGGGGCGTCGGTTGAAGCTTTCTTT. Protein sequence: CASSYSGQGASVEAFF.

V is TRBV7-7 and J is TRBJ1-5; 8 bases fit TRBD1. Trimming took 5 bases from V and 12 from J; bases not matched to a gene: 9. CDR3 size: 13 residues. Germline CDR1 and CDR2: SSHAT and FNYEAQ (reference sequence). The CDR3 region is CASSLRGDRYQHF. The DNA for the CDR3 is TGTGCCAGCAGCCTCAGGGGGGACAGGTACCAGCATTTT.